This is a list of T cell receptor beta chains from one sample in a study of beta chain features in type 1 diabetes. Libraries were prepared by immunoSEQ multiplex PCR; TCRdb keeps only in-frame clonotypes and omits some of them. Counted here are approximately 330,000 clones, about 11% occurring once; the ten biggest clones make up more than 0.015%. Sequenced sample: naive CD4+ T cells from blood. The receptors were sampled from a woman in her 30s in good health. Each CDR3 is given with its conserved first and last residue. A D gene is named only where the DNA matches it firmly. The size entry is marked missing in some rows and otherwise reads once, few, many or a size class.

abundance: NA
j_gene: TRBJ1-4
d_gene: NA
v_gene: TRBV11-1
CDR3aa: CASSFASATNEKLFF
CDR3nt: TGTGCCAGCAGCTTCGCCAGCGCAACTAATGAAAAACTGTTTTTT

abundance: few
j_gene: TRBJ2-1
d_gene: TRBD2
v_gene: TRBV7-3
CDR3aa: CASSSLAGATYNEQFF
CDR3nt: TGTGCCAGCAGCTCACTAGCGGGAGCTACCTACAATGAGCAGTTCTTC

abundance: few
j_gene: TRBJ2-1
d_gene: TRBD2
v_gene: TRBV9
CDR3aa: CASSVSGGRNHNEQFF
CDR3nt: TGTGCCAGCAGCGTATCGGGCGGGAGGAACCACAATGAGCAGTTCTTC

abundance: NA
j_gene: TRBJ2-3
d_gene: TRBD2
v_gene: TRBV7-3
CDR3aa: CASSPGTSGSTDTQYF
CDR3nt: TGTGCCAGCAGCCCCGGGACTAGCGGCAGCACAGATACGCAGTATTTT

abundance: few
j_gene: TRBJ2-7
d_gene: TRBD2
v_gene: TRBV30
CDR3aa: CAWSPSGRGSYEQYF
CDR3nt: TGTGCCTGGAGTCCTAGCGGGAGGGGATCCTACGAGCAGTACTTC

abundance: few
j_gene: TRBJ1-1
d_gene: NA
v_gene: TRBV14
CDR3aa: CASSQQKNTEAFF
CDR3nt: TGTGCCAGCAGCCAACAAAAGAACACTGAAGCTTTCTTT

abundance: NA
j_gene: TRBJ2-2
d_gene: NA
v_gene: TRBV5-4
CDR3aa: CASSLSRVNTGELFF
CDR3nt: TGTGCCAGCAGCTTGAGCAGGGTCAACACCGGGGAGCTGTTTTTT

abundance: few
j_gene: TRBJ2-5
d_gene: NA
v_gene: TRBV9
CDR3aa: CASSVDAGETQYF
CDR3nt: TGTGCCAGCAGCGTTGATGCGGGGGAGACCCAGTACTTC

abundance: NA
j_gene: TRBJ2-3
d_gene: TRBD1
v_gene: TRBV30
CDR3aa: CAWSVGTGTTDTQYF
CDR3nt: TGTGCCTGGAGTGTGGGGACAGGTACCACAGATACGCAGTATTTT

abundance: NA
j_gene: TRBJ2-7
d_gene: NA
v_gene: TRBV28
CDR3aa: CASSTSEGGLYEQYF
CDR3nt: TGTGCCAGCAGCACCTCCGAGGGGGGGCTGTACGAGCAGTACTTC

abundance: few
j_gene: TRBJ2-2
d_gene: TRBD2
v_gene: TRBV6-6
CDR3aa: CASSKTSPGELFF
CDR3nt: TGTGCCAGCAGTAAGACTAGCCCCGGGGAGCTGTTTTTT

abundance: few
j_gene: TRBJ2-2
d_gene: NA
v_gene: TRBV4-2
CDR3aa: CASSQIGGGGELFF
CDR3nt: TGTGCCAGCAGCCAGATAGGGGGTGGCGGGGAGCTGTTTTTT

abundance: NA
j_gene: TRBJ1-5
d_gene: TRBD1
v_gene: TRBV7-3
CDR3aa: CASSLTGGEGQPQHF
CDR3nt: TGTGCCAGCAGCTTAACAGGGGGCGAGGGTCAGCCCCAGCATTTT

abundance: few
j_gene: TRBJ2-1
d_gene: NA
v_gene: TRBV21-1
CDR3aa: CARTLAGLNNEQFF
CDR3nt: TGTGCCAGGACTCTAGCGGGCCTAAACAATGAGCAGTTCTTC

abundance: few
j_gene: TRBJ2-2
d_gene: NA
v_gene: TRBV10-3
CDR3aa: CAISELQDTGELFF
CDR3nt: TGTGCCATCAGTGAGTTACAGGACACCGGGGAGCTGTTTTTT

abundance: few
j_gene: TRBJ2-7
d_gene: TRBD1
v_gene: TRBV6-1
CDR3aa: CASSGRTGGYEQYF
CDR3nt: TGTGCCAGCAGTGGAAGGACAGGGGGTTACGAGCAGTACTTC

abundance: NA
j_gene: TRBJ2-7
d_gene: NA
v_gene: TRBV7-9
CDR3aa: CASSFRGLDEQYF
CDR3nt: TGTGCCAGCAGCTTTAGGGGTCTCGACGAGCAGTACTTC

abundance: NA
j_gene: TRBJ2-7
d_gene: NA
v_gene: TRBV4-3
CDR3aa: CASSRDSFSYEQYF
CDR3nt: TGCGCCAGCAGCCGCGACTCCTTCTCCTACGAGCAGTACTTC

abundance: few
j_gene: TRBJ1-1
d_gene: TRBD1
v_gene: TRBV7-3
CDR3aa: CASSQATGATEAFF
CDR3nt: TGTGCCAGCAGCCAGGCCACAGGGGCGACTGAAGCTTTCTTT

abundance: few
j_gene: TRBJ1-1
d_gene: NA
v_gene: TRBV5-4
CDR3aa: CASTMETRAGTEAFF
CDR3nt: TGTGCCAGCACCATGGAGACCAGGGCAGGGACTGAAGCTTTCTTT

abundance: few
j_gene: TRBJ2-7
d_gene: TRBD2
v_gene: TRBV7-8
CDR3aa: CASSFGGRGYEQYF
CDR3nt: TGTGCCAGCAGCTTCGGGGGGAGGGGCTACGAGCAGTACTTC

abundance: NA
j_gene: TRBJ2-7
d_gene: TRBD1
v_gene: TRBV7-8
CDR3aa: CASSSTGTGEYEQYF
CDR3nt: TGTGCCAGCAGCTCGACCGGGACAGGGGAGTACGAGCAGTACTTC

abundance: few
j_gene: TRBJ2-1
d_gene: NA
v_gene: TRBV7-3
CDR3aa: CASSLGAGAYNEQFF
CDR3nt: TGTGCCAGCAGCTTAGGGGCAGGGGCGTACAATGAGCAGTTCTTC

abundance: NA
j_gene: TRBJ2-3
d_gene: TRBD1
v_gene: TRBV7-9
CDR3aa: CASTPRGQGPDTQYF
CDR3nt: TGTGCCAGCACCCCCAGGGGACAGGGGCCAGATACGCAGTATTTT

abundance: NA
j_gene: TRBJ2-7
d_gene: TRBD2
v_gene: TRBV4-2
CDR3aa: CASSQDASGSSYEQYF
CDR3nt: TGTGCCAGCAGCCAAGATGCCAGCGGGAGCTCCTACGAGCAGTACTTC

abundance: NA
j_gene: TRBJ2-7
d_gene: TRBD2
v_gene: TRBV25-1
CDR3aa: CASKVAGTTTSYEQYF
CDR3nt: TGTGCCAGCAAGGTGGCCGGGACTACAACCTCCTACGAGCAGTACTTC

abundance: NA
j_gene: TRBJ2-1
d_gene: TRBD2
v_gene: TRBV27
CDR3aa: CASSWAGGFWNEQFF
CDR3nt: TGTGCCAGCAGTTGGGCGGGAGGGTTTTGGAATGAGCAGTTCTTC

abundance: few
j_gene: TRBJ2-1
d_gene: NA
v_gene: TRBV4-3
CDR3aa: CASSQEPRGTVNEQFF
CDR3nt: TGCGCCAGCAGCCAAGAACCCCGTGGGACTGTCAATGAGCAGTTCTTC

abundance: NA
j_gene: TRBJ2-1
d_gene: TRBD2
v_gene: TRBV7-9
CDR3aa: CASLRGGRYNEQFF
CDR3nt: TGTGCCAGCCTGCGGGGGGGACGCTACAATGAGCAGTTCTTC

abundance: NA
j_gene: TRBJ2-7
d_gene: TRBD2
v_gene: TRBV30
CDR3aa: CAWSVLSGLETEQYF
CDR3nt: TGTGCCTGGAGTGTACTATCGGGACTAGAGACCGAGCAGTACTTC

abundance: NA
j_gene: TRBJ2-7
d_gene: NA
v_gene: TRBV6-5
CDR3aa: CASSGEVEQYF
CDR3nt: TGTGCCAGCAGTGGAGAGGTCGAGCAGTACTTC

abundance: few
j_gene: TRBJ2-1
d_gene: NA
v_gene: TRBV6-1
CDR3aa: CASNPGLANEQFF
CDR3nt: TGTGCCAGCAATCCGGGACTGGCAAATGAGCAGTTCTTC

abundance: NA
j_gene: TRBJ1-2
d_gene: NA
v_gene: TRBV29-1
CDR3aa: CSVESRTPVYGYTF
CDR3nt: TGCAGCGTTGAATCCAGGACACCGGTCTATGGCTACACCTTC

abundance: NA
j_gene: TRBJ2-1
d_gene: TRBD2
v_gene: TRBV27
CDR3aa: CASSQLAGGYNEQFF
CDR3nt: TGTGCCAGCAGTCAGCTAGCGGGAGGGTACAATGAGCAGTTCTTC

abundance: few
j_gene: TRBJ2-3
d_gene: TRBD2
v_gene: TRBV9
CDR3aa: CASSETSRGTQYF
CDR3nt: TGTGCCAGCAGCGAGACTAGCCGGGGTACGCAGTATTTT

abundance: few
j_gene: TRBJ2-1
d_gene: TRBD2
v_gene: TRBV27
CDR3aa: CASSGERERSEQFF
CDR3nt: TGTGCCAGCAGCGGAGAGCGGGAGAGGAGTGAGCAGTTCTTC

abundance: NA
j_gene: TRBJ2-7
d_gene: TRBD2
v_gene: TRBV4-3
CDR3aa: CASSQDSGLAGGRVEQYF
CDR3nt: TGCGCCAGCAGCCAAGACTCAGGACTAGCGGGAGGGCGCGTGGAGCAGTACTTC

abundance: NA
j_gene: TRBJ1-2
d_gene: TRBD1
v_gene: TRBV5-6
CDR3aa: CASSIGTGYGYTF
CDR3nt: TGTGCCAGCAGCATCGGGACAGGCTATGGCTACACCTTC

abundance: NA
j_gene: TRBJ1-1
d_gene: NA
v_gene: TRBV6-6
CDR3aa: CASIRGAGIPNTEAFF
CDR3nt: TGTGCCAGCATTCGGGGGGCAGGGATACCGAACACTGAAGCTTTCTTT

abundance: NA
j_gene: TRBJ2-7
d_gene: TRBD2
v_gene: TRBV28
CDR3aa: CASSPGTSGRREQYF
CDR3nt: TGTGCCAGCAGTCCCGGGACTAGCGGGAGGAGAGAGCAGTACTTC